Sequencing of this TCR beta chain was carried out in a study of shared clonotypes between healthy human individuals. Clones were sequenced by immunoSEQ multiplex PCR, and TCRdb holds only the in-frame ones, with some missing. The sample consists of around 500,000 clones, approximately 82% of them appearing once. CDR3 length: 14 amino acids. V lost 2 bases and J 3 bases, leaving 11 bases between the germline ends. The germline gives CDR1 MDHEN, CDR2 SYDVKM. The TCR was taken from a woman aged 40 to 50 in good health. Some clones in this sample may be carry-over from other donors' samples. The V gene is TRBV28, the J gene TRBJ2-7; D unresolved. Sequencing was done on a sample of PBMCs. The CDR3 sequence is CASSLGLNIYEQYF. The CDR3 DNA sequence: TGTGCCAGCAGTTTAGGGCTAAATATCTACGAGCAGTACTTC.